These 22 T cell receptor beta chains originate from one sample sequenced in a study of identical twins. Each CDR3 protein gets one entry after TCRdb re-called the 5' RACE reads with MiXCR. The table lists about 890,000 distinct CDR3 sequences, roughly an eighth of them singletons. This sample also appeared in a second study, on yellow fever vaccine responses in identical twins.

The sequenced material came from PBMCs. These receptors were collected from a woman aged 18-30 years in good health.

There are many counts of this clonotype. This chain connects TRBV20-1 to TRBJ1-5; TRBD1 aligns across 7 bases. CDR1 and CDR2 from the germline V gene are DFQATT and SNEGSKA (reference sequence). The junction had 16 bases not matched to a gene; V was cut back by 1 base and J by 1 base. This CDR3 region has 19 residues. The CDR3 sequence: CSARAGGQVLGVSNQPQHF. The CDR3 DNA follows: TGCAGTGCTAGAGCCGGAGGACAGGTCCTCGGGGTCAGCAATCAGCCCCAGCATTTT.

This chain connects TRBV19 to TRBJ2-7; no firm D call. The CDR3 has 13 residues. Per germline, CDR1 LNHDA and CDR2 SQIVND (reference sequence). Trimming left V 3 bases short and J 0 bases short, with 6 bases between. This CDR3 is CASSMGFSYEQYF. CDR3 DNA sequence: TGTGCCAGTAGTATGGGCTTCTCCTACGAGCAGTACTTC. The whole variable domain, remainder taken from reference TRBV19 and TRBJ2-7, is DGGITQSPKYLFRKEGQNVTLSCEQNLNHDAMYWYRQDPGQGLRLIYYSQIVNDFQKGDIAEGYSVSREKKESFPLTVTSAQKNPTAFYLCASSMGFSYEQYFGPGTRLTVT.

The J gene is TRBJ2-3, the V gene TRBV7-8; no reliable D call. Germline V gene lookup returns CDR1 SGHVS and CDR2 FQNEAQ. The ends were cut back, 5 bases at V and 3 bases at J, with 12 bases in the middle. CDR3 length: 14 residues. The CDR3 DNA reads TGTGCCAGCAGCCCATTTGGGCGGACAGATACGCAGTATTTT. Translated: CASSPFGRTDTQYF.

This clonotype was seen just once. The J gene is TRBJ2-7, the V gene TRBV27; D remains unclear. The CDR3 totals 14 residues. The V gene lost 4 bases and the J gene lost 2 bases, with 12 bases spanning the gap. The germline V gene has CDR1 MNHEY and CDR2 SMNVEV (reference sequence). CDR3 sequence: CASSSRPPAYEQYF. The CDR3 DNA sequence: TGTGCCAGCAGTTCGCGTCCACCTGCCTACGAGCAGTACTTC.

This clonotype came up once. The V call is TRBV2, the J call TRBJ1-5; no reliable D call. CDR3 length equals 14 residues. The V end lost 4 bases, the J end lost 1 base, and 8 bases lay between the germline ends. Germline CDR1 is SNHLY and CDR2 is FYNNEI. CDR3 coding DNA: TGTGCCAGCAGTGTATTTGAGAGCAATCAGCCCCAGCATTTT. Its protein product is CASSVFESNQPQHF.

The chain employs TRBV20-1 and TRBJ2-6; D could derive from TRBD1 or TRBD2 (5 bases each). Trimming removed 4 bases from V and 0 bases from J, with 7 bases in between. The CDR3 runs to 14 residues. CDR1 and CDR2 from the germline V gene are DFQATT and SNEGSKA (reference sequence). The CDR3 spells CSAKGSSGANVLTF. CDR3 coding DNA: TGCAGTGCTAAGGGGAGCTCTGGGGCCAACGTCCTGACTTTC.

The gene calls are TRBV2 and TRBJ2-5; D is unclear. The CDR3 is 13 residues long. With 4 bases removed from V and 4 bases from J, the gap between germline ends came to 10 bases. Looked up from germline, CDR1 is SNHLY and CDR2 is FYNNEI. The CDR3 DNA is TGTGCCAGCAGTGTCTTATTGGGAGAGACCCAGTACTTC. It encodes CASSVLLGETQYF.

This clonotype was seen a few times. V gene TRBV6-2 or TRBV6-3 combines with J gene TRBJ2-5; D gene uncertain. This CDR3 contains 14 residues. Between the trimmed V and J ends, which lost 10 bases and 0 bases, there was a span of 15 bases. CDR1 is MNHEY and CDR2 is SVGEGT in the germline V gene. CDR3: CATRRRPYQETQYF. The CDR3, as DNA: TGTGCCACCCGTAGGCGACCGTACCAAGAGACCCAGTACTTC.

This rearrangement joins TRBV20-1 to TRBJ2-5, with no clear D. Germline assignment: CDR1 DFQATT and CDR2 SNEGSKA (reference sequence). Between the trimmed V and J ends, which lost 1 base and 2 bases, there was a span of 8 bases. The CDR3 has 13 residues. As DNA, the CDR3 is TGCAGTGCTAGAGGCCACCTTCAAGAGACCCAGTACTTC. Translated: CSARGHLQETQYF.

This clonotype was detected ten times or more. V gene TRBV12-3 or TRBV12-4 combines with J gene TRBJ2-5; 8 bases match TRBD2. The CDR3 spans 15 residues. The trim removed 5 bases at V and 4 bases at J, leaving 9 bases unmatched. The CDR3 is CASSPRGLVRETQYF. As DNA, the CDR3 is TGTGCCAGCAGTCCCCGGGGACTAGTGAGAGAGACCCAGTACTTC.

CDR3 in amino acids: CAISEGGYSPLHF. The CDR3 DNA follows: TGTGCCATCAGTGAGGGTGGATATTCACCCCTCCACTTT. The chain recombines TRBV10-3 with TRBJ1-6; no clear D gene. Trimming shortened V by 2 bases and J by 8 bases, and 7 bases separated the two germline ends. The length of the CDR3 is 13 residues. The germline V gene has CDR1 ENHRY and CDR2 SYGVKD.

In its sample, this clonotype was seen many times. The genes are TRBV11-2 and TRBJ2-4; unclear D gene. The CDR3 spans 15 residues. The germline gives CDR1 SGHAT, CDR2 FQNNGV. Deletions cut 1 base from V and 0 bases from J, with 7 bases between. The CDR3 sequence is CASSLAALAKNIQYF. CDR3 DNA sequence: TGTGCCAGCAGCTTAGCAGCCTTAGCCAAAAACATTCAGTACTTC.

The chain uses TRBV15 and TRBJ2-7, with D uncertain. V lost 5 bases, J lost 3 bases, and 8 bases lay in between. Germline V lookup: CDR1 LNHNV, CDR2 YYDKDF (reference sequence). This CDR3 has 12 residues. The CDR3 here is CATSGSYYEQYV. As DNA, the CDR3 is TGTGCCACCAGCGGGTCTTACTACGAGCAGTACGTC.

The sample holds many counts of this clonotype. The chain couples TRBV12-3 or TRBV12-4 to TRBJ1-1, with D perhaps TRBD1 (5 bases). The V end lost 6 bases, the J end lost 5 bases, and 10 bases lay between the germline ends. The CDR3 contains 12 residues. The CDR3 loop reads CASRFGGTEAFF. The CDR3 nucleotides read TGTGCCAGCAGGTTTGGGGGGACTGAAGCTTTCTTT.

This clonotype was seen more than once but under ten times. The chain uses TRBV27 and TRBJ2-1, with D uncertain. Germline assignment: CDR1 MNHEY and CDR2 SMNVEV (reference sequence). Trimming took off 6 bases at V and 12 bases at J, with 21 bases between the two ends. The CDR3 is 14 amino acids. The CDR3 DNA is TGTGCCAGCAGCCCTCGGCCGTTGCAGGACGGGCAGTTCTTC. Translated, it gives CASSPRPLQDGQFF.

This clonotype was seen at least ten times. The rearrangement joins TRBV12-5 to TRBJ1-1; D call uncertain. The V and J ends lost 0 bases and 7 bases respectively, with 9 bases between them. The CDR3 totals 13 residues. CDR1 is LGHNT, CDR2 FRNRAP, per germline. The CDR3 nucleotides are TGTGCTAGTGGTTTGGTCCCTGGCGGTGAAGCTTTCTTT. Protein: CASGLVPGGEAFF.

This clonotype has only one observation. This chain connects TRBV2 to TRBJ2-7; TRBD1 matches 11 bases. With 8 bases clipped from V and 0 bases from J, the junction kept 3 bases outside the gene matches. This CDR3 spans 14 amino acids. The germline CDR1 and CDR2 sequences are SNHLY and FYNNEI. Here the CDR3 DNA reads TGTGCCAGCTCGGGACAGGGGGGCTCCTACGAGCAGTACTTC. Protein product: CASSGQGGSYEQYF.

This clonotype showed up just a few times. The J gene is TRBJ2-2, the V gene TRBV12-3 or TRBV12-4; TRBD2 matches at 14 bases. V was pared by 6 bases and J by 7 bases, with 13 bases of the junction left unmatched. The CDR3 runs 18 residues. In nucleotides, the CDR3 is TGTGCCAGCAGCTCCGGGACTAGCGGGAGAAGGGGGATCGGGGAGCTGTTTTTT. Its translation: CASSSGTSGRRGIGELFF.

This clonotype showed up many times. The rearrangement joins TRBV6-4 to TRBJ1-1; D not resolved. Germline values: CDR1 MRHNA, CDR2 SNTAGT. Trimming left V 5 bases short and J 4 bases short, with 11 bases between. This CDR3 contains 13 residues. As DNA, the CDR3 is TGTGCCAGCAGTACCATGGAGGGCACTGAAGCTTTCTTT. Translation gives CASSTMEGTEAFF.

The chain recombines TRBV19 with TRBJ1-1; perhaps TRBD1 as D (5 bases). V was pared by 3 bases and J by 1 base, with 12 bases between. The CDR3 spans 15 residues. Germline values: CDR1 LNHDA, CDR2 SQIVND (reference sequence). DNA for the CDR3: TGTGCCAGTAGTATTTGGGAGGGGAGGAACACTGAAGCTTTCTTT. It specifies CASSIWEGRNTEAFF. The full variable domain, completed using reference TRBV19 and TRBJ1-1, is DGGITQSPKYLFRKEGQNVTLSCEQNLNHDAMYWYRQDPGQGLRLIYYSQIVNDFQKGDIAEGYSVSREKKESFPLTVTSAQKNPTAFYLCASSIWEGRNTEAFFGQGTRLTVV.

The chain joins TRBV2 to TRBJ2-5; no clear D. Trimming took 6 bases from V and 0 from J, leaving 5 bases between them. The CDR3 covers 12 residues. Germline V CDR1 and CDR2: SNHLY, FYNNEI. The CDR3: CASRKYQETQYF. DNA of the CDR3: TGTGCCAGCAGGAAGTACCAAGAGACCCAGTACTTC.

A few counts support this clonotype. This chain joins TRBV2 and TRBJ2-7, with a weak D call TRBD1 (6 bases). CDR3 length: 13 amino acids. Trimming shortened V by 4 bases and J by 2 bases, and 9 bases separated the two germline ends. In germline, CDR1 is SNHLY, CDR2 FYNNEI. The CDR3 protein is CASSGGQPYEQYF. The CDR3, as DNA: TGTGCCAGCAGTGGGGGGCAGCCCTACGAGCAGTACTTC.